This entry concerns a single TCR beta chain. The data were obtained in a study of pediatric ulcerative colitis. Assay used: immunoSEQ multiplex PCR; TCRdb lists only in-frame clones, some missing. This repertoire shows about 36,000 clones, 73% found once; its top ten account for 0.74%. One to two pinch biopsies were taken from the rectum during colonoscopy. The CDR3 runs 15 residues. Germline CDR1 reads SNHLY; CDR2 reads FYNNEI. The V gene end was trimmed by 9 bases and the J gene end by 4 bases; junction bases not matched to a gene: 5. Sequencing was performed on gut tissue. This chain connects TRBV2 to TRBJ2-1, with 14 positions matching TRBD2. This sequence was found in a boy between 5 and 17 years old with moderate ulcerative colitis. CDR3 loop: CASTGTSGRYNEQFF. The CDR3, as DNA: TGTGCCAGTACAGGGACTAGCGGGAGATACAATGAGCAGTTCTTC.